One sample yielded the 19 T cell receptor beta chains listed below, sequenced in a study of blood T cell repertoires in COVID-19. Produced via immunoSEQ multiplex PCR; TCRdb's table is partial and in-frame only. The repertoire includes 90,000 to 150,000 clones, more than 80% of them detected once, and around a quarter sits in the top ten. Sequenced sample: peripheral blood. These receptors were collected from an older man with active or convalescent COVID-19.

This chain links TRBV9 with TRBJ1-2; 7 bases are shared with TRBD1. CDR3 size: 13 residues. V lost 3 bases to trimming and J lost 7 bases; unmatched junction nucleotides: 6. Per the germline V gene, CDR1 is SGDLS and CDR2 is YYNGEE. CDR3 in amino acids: CASSAMTGSGYTF. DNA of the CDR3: TGTGCCAGCAGCGCCATGACAGGGTCTGGCTACACCTTC.

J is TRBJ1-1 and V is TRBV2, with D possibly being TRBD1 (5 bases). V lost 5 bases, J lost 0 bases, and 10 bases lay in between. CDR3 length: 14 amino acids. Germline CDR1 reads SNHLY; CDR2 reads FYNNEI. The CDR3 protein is CASSRQQLNTEAFF. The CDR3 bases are TGTGCCAGCAGTAGACAGCAATTGAACACTGAAGCTTTCTTT.

The CDR3 reads CAISPTGNTEAFF. CDR3 nucleotide sequence: TGTGCCATCAGTCCGACAGGTAACACTGAAGCTTTCTTT. The chain recombines TRBV10-3 with TRBJ1-1; a possible D gene is TRBD1 (6 bases). CDR3 length: 13 residues. Germline CDR1 is ENHRY and CDR2 is SYGVKD. Trimming left V 5 bases short and J 2 bases short, with 9 bases between.

In DNA, the CDR3 is TGTGCCAGCAGCCAAGAGGGCGGGGTCACTGAAGCTTTCTTT. It encodes CASSQEGGVTEAFF. The chain employs TRBV7-9 and TRBJ1-1; D is undetermined. The CDR3 runs 14 residues. V dropped 5 bases and J dropped 4 bases, with 14 bases sitting between them. Germline values: CDR1 SEHNR, CDR2 FQNEAQ (reference sequence).

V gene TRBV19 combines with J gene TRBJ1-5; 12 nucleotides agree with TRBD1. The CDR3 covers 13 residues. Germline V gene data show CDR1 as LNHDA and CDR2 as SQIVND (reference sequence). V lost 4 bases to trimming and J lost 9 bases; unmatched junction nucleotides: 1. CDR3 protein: CASSRDRGRPQHF. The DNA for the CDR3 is TGTGCCAGTAGTAGGGACAGGGGGCGGCCCCAGCATTTT.

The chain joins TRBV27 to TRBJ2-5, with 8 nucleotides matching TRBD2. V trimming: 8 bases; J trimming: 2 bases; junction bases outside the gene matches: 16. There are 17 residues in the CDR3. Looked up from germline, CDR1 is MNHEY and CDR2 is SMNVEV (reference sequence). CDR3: CASGPLGGRGVQETQYF. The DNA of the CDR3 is TGTGCCAGCGGTCCTTTGGGGGGGCGGGGGGTTCAAGAGACCCAGTACTTC.

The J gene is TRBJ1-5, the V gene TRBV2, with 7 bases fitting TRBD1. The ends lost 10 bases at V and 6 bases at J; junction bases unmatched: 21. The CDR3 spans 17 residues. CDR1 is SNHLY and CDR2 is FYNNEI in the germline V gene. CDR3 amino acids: CATRPGQPDVLSQPQHF. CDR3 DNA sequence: TGTGCCACCAGACCGGGACAGCCGGACGTTTTGAGTCAGCCCCAGCATTTT. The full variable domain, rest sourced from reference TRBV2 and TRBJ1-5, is EPEVTQTPSHQVTQMGQEVILRCVPISNHLYFYWYRQILGQKVEFLVSFYNNEISEKSEIFDDQFSVERPDGSNFTLKIRSTKLEDSAMYFCATRPGQPDVLSQPQHFGDGTRLSIL.

In DNA, the CDR3 is TGTGCCAGCAGCCTTCGGCGGGACCAGTACCAAGAGACCCAGTACTTC. Residues: CASSLRRDQYQETQYF. The V call is TRBV21-1, the J call TRBJ2-5; TRBD2 is the table's D call, not checked against the DNA. TRBV21-1 constitutes a pseudogene. The CDR3 runs 16 residues.

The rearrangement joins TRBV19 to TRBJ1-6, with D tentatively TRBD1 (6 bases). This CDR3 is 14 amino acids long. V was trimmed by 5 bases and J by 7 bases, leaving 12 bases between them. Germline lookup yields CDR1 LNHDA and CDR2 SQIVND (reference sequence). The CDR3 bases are TGTGCCAGTAGTTCGGACAGTCGCAATTCACCCCTCCACTTT. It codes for CASSSDSRNSPLHF.

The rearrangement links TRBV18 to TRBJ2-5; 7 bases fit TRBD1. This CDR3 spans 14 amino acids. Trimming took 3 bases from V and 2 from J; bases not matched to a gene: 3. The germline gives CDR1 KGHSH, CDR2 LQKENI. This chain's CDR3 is CASSPTGQQETQYF. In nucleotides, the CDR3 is TGTGCCAGCTCACCTACGGGACAGCAAGAGACCCAGTACTTC.

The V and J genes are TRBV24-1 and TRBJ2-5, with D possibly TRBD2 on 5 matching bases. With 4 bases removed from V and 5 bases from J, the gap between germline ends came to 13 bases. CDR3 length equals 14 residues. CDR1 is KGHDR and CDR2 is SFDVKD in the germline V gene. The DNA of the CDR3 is TGTGCCACCAGTGACCCCGGACTGTTTGAGACCCAGTACTTC. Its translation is CATSDPGLFETQYF.

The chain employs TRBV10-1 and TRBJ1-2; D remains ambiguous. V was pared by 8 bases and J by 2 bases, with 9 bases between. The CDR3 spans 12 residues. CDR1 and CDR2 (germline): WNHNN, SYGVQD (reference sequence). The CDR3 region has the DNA TGCGCCAGCTCAGACACCAACTATGGCTACACCTTC. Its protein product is CASSDTNYGYTF.

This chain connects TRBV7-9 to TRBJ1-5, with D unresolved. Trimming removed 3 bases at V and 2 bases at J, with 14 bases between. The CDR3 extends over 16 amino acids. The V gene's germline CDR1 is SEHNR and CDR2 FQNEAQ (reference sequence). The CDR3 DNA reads TGTGCCAGCAGCTTCAGCGCGGGCAGTGGCAATCAGCCCCAGCATTTT. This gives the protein CASSFSAGSGNQPQHF.

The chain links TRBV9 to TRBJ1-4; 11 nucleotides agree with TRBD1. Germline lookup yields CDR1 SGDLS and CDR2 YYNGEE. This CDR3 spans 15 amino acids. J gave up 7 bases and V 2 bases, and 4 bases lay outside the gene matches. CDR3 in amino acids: CASSVRTGGGEKLFF. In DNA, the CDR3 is TGTGCCAGCAGCGTGAGGACAGGGGGCGGTGAAAAACTGTTTTTT.

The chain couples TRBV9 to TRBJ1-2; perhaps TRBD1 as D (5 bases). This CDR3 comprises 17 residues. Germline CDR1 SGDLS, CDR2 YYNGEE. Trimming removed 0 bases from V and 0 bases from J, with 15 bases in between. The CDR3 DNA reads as TGTGCCAGCAGCGTAGAAGGACACCCCGACTCTAACTATGGCTACACCTTC. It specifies CASSVEGHPDSNYGYTF. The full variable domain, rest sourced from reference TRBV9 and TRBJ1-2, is DSGVTQTPKHLITATGQRVTLRCSPRSGDLSVYWYQQSLDQGLQFLIQYYNGEERAKGNILERFSAQQFPDLHSELNLSSLELGDSALYFCASSVEGHPDSNYGYTFGSGTRLTVV.

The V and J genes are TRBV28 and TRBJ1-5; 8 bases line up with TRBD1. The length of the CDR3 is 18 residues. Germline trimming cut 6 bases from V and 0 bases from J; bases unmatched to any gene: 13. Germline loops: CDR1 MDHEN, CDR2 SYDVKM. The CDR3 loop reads CASSQPGQAFYSNQPQHF. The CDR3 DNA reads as TGTGCCAGCAGCCAACCGGGACAGGCATTTTATAGCAATCAGCCCCAGCATTTT.

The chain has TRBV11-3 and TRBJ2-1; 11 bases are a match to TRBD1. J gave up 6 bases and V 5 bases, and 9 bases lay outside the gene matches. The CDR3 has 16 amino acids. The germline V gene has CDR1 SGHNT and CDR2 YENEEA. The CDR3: CASSDGVGTGGNEQFF. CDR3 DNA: TGTGCCAGCAGCGACGGTGTGGGGACAGGGGGCAATGAGCAGTTCTTC.

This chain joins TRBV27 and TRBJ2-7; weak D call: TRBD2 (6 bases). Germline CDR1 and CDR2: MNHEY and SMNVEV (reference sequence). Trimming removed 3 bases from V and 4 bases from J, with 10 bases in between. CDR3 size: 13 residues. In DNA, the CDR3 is TGTGCCAGCAGTTTGACTAGTGTGTACGAGCAGTACTTC. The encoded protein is CASSLTSVYEQYF.

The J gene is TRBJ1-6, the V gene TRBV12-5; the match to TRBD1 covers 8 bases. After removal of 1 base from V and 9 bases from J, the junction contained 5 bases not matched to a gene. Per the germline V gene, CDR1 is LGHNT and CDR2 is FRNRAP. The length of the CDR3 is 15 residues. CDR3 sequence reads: CASGLGQGWISPLHF. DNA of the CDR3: TGTGCTAGTGGTTTGGGACAGGGGTGGATTTCACCCCTCCACTTT. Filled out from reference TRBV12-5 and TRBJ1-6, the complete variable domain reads DARVTQTPRHKVTEMGQEVTMRCQPILGHNTVFWYRQTMMQGLELLAYFRNRAPLDDSGMPKDRFSAEMPDATLATLKIQPSEPRDSAVYFCASGLGQGWISPLHFGNGTRLTVT.